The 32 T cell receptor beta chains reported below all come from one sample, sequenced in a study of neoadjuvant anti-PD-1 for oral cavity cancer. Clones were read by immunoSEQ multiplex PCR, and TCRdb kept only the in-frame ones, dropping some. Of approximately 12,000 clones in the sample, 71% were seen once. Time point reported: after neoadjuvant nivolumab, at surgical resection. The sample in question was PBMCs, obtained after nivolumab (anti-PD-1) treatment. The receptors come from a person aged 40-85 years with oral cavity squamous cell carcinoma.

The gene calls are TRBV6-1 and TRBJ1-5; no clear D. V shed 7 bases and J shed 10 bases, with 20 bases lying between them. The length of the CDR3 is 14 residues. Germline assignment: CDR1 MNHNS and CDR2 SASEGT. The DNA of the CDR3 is TGTGCCAGCATAGGCTCTGAGATAATCGACCCCCAGCATTTT. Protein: CASIGSEIIDPQHF.

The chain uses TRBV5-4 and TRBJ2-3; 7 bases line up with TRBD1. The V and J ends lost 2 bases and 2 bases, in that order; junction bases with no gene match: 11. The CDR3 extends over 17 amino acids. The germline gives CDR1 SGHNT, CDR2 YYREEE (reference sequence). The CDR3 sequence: CASSFKRGGPHTDTQYF. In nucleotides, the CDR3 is TGTGCCAGCAGCTTCAAACGAGGGGGCCCTCACACAGATACGCAGTATTTT.

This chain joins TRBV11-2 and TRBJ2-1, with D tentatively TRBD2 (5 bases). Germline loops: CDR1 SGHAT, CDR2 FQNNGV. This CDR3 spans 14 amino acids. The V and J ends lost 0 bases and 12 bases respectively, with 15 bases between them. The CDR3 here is CASSLDAGHPAQFF. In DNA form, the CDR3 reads TGTGCCAGCAGCTTAGATGCGGGCCATCCGGCGCAGTTCTTC.

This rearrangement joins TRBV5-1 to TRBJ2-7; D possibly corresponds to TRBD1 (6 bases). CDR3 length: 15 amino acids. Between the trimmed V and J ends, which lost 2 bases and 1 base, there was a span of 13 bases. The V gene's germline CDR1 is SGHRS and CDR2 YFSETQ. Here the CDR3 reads CASSFSGRGSYEQYF. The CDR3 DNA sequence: TGCGCCAGCAGCTTTTCCGGCAGGGGATCCTACGAGCAGTACTTC.

CDR3 coding DNA: TGTGCCATCAGTGAGCCAATCGGGACTAGCGGGGGCACTAGCACAGATACGCAGTATTTT. Amino acids: CAISEPIGTSGGTSTDTQYF. The rearrangement joins TRBV10-3 to TRBJ2-3; TRBD2 aligns across 14 bases. Per the germline V gene, CDR1 is ENHRY and CDR2 is SYGVKD. The V and J ends lost 2 bases and 0 bases, in that order; junction bases with no gene match: 10. This CDR3 has 20 residues.

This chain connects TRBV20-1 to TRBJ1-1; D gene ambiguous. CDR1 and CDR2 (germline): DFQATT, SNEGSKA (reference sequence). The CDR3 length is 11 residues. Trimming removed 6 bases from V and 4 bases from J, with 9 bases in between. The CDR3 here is CSARAFTEAFF. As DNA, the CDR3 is TGCAGTGCCCGGGCCTTCACTGAAGCTTTCTTT.

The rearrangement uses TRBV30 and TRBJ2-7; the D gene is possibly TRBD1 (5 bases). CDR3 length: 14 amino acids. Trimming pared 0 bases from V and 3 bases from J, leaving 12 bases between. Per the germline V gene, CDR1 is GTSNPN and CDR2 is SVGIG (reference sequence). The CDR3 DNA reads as TGTGCCTGGAGTGTTTGGGGCGTCGGCTACGAGCAGTACTTC. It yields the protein CAWSVWGVGYEQYF. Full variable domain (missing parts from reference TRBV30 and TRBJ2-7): SQTIHQWPATLVQPVGSPLSLECTVEGTSNPNLYWYRQAAGRGLQLLFYSVGIGQISSEVPQNLSASRPQDRQFILSSKKLLLSDSGFYLCAWSVWGVGYEQYFGPGTRLTVT.

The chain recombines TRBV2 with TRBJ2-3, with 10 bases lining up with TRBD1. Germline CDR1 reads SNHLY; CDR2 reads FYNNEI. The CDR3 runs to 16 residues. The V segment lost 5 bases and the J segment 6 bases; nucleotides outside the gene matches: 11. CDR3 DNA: TGTGCCAGCAGTCATCCTTTGGACAGGGGGGGTGATACGCAGTATTTT. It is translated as CASSHPLDRGGDTQYF.

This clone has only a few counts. In DNA, the CDR3 is TGCGCCAGCAGCCAATTCGGGACAGGGAACTATGGCTACACCTTC. As protein: CASSQFGTGNYGYTF. V and J are TRBV4-1 and TRBJ1-2; 9 positions agree with TRBD1. The CDR3 runs 15 residues. Germline CDR1 and CDR2: MGHRA and YSYEKL. Unmatched junction bases numbered 3, after V lost 2 bases and J lost 2 bases.

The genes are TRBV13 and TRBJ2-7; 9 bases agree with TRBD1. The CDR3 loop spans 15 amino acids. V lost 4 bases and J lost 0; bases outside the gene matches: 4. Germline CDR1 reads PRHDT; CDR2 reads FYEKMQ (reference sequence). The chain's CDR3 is CASSYPGQGSYEQYF. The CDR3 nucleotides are TGTGCCAGCAGCTATCCGGGACAGGGCTCCTACGAGCAGTACTTC.

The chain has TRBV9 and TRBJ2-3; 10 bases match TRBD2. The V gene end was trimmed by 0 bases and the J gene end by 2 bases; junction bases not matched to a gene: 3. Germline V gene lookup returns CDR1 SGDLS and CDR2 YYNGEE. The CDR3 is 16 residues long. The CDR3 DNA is TGTGCCAGCAGCGTAGAACTAGCGGGGTACACAGATACGCAGTATTTT. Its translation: CASSVELAGYTDTQYF.

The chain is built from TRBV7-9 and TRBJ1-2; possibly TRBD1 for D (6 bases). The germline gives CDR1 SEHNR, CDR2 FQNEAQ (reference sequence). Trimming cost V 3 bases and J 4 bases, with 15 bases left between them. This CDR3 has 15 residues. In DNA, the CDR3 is TGTGCCAGCAGCTTGGGGGCCGGGACATTCTATGGCTACACCTTC. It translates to CASSLGAGTFYGYTF. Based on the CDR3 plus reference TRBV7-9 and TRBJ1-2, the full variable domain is DTGVSQNPRHKITKRGQNVTFRCDPISEHNRLYWYRQTLGQGPEFLTYFQNEAQLEKSRLLSDRFSAERPKGSFSTLEIQRTEQGDSAMYLCASSLGAGTFYGYTFGSGTRLTVV.

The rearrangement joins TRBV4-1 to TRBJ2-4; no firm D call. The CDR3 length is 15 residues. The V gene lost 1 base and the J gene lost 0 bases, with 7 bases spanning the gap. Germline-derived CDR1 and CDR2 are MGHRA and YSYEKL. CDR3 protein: CASSQGMLAKNIQYF. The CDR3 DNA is TGCGCCAGCAGCCAAGGCATGTTAGCCAAAAACATTCAGTACTTC.

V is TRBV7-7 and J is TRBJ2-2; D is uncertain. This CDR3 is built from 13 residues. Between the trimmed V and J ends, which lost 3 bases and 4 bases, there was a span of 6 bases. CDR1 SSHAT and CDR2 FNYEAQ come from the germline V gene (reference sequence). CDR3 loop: CASSFLFTGELFF. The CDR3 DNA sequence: TGTGCCAGCAGCTTCCTTTTCACCGGGGAGCTGTTTTTT.

In DNA form, the CDR3 reads TGTGCCAGCTCACCACTGACAGGAGGCACTGAAGCTTTCTTT. Translating it yields CASSPLTGGTEAFF. The genes are TRBV18 and TRBJ1-1, with D perhaps TRBD1 (6 bases). Germline V gives CDR1 KGHSH, CDR2 LQKENI. This CDR3 region has 14 residues. V lost 1 base to trimming and J lost 4 bases, with 10 bases between them.

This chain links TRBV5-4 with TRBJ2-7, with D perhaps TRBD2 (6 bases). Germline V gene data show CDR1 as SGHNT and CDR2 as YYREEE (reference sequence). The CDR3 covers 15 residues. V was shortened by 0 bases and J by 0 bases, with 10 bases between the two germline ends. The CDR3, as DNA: TGTGCCAGCAGCTTGGGGGGGAGGAGCTCCTACGAGCAGTACTTC. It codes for CASSLGGRSSYEQYF.

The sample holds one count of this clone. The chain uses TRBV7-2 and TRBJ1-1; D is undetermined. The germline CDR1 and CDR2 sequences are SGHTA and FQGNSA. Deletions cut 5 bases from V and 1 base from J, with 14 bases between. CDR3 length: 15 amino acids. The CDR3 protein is CASSLQGWENTEAFF. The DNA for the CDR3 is TGTGCCAGCAGCCTCCAAGGCTGGGAGAACACTGAAGCTTTCTTT.

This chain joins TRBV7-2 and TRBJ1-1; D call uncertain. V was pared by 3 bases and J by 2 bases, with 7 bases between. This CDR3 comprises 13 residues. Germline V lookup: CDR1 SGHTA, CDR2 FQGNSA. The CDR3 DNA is TGTGCCAGCAGCTTCTGGGGTAACACTGAAGCTTTCTTT. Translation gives CASSFWGNTEAFF.

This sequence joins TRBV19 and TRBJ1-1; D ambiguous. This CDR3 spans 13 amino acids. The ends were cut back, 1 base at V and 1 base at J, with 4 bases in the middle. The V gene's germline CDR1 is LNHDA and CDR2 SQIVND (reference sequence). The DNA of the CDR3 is TGTGCCAGTAGTATAGGAGGGAACACTGAAGCTTTCTTT. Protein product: CASSIGGNTEAFF.

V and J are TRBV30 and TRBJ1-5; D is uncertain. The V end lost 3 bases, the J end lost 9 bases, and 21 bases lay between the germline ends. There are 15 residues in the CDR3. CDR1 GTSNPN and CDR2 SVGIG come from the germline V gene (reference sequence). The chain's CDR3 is CAWRWERARKGPQHF. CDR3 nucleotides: TGTGCCTGGAGGTGGGAGAGGGCCAGGAAAGGGCCCCAGCATTTT.

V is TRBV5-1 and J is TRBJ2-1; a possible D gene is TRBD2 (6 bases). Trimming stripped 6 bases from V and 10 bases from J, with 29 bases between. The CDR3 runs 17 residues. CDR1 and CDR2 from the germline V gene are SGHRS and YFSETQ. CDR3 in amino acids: CASIPAGRGTSQWEQFF. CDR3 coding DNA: TGCGCCAGCATCCCCGCCGGCCGGGGGACCAGTCAATGGGAGCAGTTCTTC.

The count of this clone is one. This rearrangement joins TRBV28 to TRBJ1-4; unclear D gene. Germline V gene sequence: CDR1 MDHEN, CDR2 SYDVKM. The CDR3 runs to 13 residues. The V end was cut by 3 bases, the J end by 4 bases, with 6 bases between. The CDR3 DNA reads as TGTGCCAGCAGTTTCTGGCGTAATGAAAAACTGTTTTTT. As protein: CASSFWRNEKLFF.

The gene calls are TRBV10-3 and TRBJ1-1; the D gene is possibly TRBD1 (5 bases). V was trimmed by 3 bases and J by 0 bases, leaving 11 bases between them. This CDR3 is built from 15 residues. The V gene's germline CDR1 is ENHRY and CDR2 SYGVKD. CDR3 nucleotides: TGTGCCATCAGTGAAGACAGCCCGTTGAACACTGAAGCTTTCTTT. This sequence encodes CAISEDSPLNTEAFF.

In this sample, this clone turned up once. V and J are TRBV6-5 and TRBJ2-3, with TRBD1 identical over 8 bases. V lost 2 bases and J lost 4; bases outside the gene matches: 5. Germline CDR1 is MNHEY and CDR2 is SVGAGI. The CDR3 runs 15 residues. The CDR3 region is CASSYTGQGPDTQYF. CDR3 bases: TGTGCCAGCAGTTACACAGGACAGGGCCCAGATACGCAGTATTTT.

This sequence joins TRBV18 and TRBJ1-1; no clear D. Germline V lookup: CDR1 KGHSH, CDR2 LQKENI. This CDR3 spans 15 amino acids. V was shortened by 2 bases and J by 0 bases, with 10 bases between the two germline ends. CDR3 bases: TGTGCCAGCTCACCAAATTCCCGGGTGAACACTGAAGCTTTCTTT. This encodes CASSPNSRVNTEAFF.

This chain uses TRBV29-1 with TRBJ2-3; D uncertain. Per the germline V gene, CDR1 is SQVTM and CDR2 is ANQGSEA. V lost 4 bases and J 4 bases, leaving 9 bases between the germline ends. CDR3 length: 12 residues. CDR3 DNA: TGCAGCGTTGGTCCGGTCCCAGATACGCAGTATTTT. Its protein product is CSVGPVPDTQYF.

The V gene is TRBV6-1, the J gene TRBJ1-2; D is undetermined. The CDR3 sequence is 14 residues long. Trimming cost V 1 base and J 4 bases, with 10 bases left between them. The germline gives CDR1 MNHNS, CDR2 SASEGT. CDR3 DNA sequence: TGTGCCAGCAGTGAAGGTCTCTCCGGCTATGGCTACACCTTC. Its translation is CASSEGLSGYGYTF.

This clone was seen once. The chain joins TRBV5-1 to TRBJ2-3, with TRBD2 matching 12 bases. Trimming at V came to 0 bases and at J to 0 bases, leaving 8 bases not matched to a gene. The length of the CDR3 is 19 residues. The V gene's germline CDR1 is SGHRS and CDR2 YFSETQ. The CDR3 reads CASSLAGLAGSTSTDTQYF. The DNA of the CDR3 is TGCGCCAGCAGCTTGGCCGGACTAGCGGGATCGACTAGCACAGATACGCAGTATTTT.

The CDR3 DNA reads as TGCGCCAGCAGCTTGGCCTGGACAGGGAGAGACACTGAAGCTTTCTTT. It yields the protein CASSLAWTGRDTEAFF. This chain links TRBV5-1 with TRBJ1-1; TRBD1 agrees at 8 bases. Germline CDR1 SGHRS, CDR2 YFSETQ. V lost 0 bases and J lost 3; bases outside the gene matches: 7. This CDR3 is 16 amino acids long.

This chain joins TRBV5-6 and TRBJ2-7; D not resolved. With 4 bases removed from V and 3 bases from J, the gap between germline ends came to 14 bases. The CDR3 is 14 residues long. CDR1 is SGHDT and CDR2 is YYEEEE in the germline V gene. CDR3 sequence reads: CASSPPDLHYEQYF. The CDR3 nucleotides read TGTGCCAGCAGCCCCCCGGACCTTCACTACGAGCAGTACTTC.

The CDR3 nucleotides read TGTGCCAGCAGCGAGCGGCCGGGAGGCGGGGAGCTGTTTTTT. Amino acids: CASSERPGGGELFF. J is TRBJ2-2 and V is TRBV6-5, with TRBD2 matching 7 bases. CDR1 MNHEY and CDR2 SVGAGI come from the germline V gene. There are 14 residues in the CDR3. V shed 6 bases and J 7 bases; nucleotides not matched to a gene: 8.

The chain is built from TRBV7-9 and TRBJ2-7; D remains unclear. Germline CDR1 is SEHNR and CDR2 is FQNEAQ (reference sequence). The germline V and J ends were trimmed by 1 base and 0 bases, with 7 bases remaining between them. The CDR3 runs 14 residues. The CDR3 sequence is CASSLEGGSYEQYF. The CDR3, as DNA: TGTGCCAGCAGCTTAGAGGGCGGCTCCTACGAGCAGTACTTC. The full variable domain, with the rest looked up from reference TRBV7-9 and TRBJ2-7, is DTGVSQNPRHKITKRGQNVTFRCDPISEHNRLYWYRQTLGQGPEFLTYFQNEAQLEKSRLLSDRFSAERPKGSFSTLEIQRTEQGDSAMYLCASSLEGGSYEQYFGPGTRLTVT.